This entry concerns a single TCR beta chain. Its antigen has not been determined. No much larger clone exists at a distance of one base, and base qualities are not known. This entry is derived from a study of blood T cell repertoires in COVID-19 (dated by TCRdb to the early 2020s). A note on the overall study: The collaborator samples originated in the United States, Italy and Spain and spanned the acute and convalescent phases of COVID-19. The dataset comprised deeply sampled blood TCRbeta repertoires from subjects exposed to, actively infected with, or recovered from COVID-19. The repertoires were released in a freely available public database intended as a resource for research on the immune response to SARS-CoV-2. The samples were drawn from the first 160 participants of the ongoing ImmuneRACE study and from 1,254 subjects provided by 6 global collaborators. HLA class I and class II types, where available, came from metadata supplied by the sample provider rather than from assay-based typing. Sample metadata almost always included a de-identified subject ID, COVID-19 status, age in years and sex. The material from the prospective study consisted of cDNA or gDNA derived from T cells, B-cell-depleted T cells, or PBMCs.

TCRbeta CDR3 regions were amplified from genomic DNA using the immunoSEQ Assay, a bias-controlled multiplex PCR. On the study's bioinformatics: Nucleated cell counts per sample were estimated from amplification of reference gene primers within the assay. Sequence reads were collapsed and filtered to measure the absolute abundance of every unique TCRbeta CDR3 rearrangement. For each sample, productive Simpson clonality was calculated as the square root of Simpson's diversity index across productive rearrangements. Not all clones reach the TCRdb copy of this immuneACCESS table, which keeps in-frame sequences only. Checked studies attribute under half of the gap to unresolved V genes and leave the rest unexplained. V and J calls and clone size follow that table, whereas D and trimming were derived from the DNA. Within this sample are approximately 450,000 clones, with about 89% of them counted one time only. The ten largest clonotypes hold about 4.3% of the sample.

Each collaborating institution followed its own protocols to collect whole blood in K2EDTA tubes. For TCRbeta analysis, collaborators shipped samples as frozen whole blood, isolated PBMCs, or DNA extracted from either of those sample types. Broader findings and caveats from the paper: Clinical and demographic metadata were provided uncurated, with the amount varying by source and participant.

There are 17 amino acids in the CDR3, from cysteine to phenylalanine inclusive. The read is trimmed to its CDR3 DNA, 51 bases read in frame from base 1. Looking up the germline V gene yields CDR1 SGHVS and CDR2 FQNEAQ. V has 1 base trimmed and J has 8 bases trimmed; junction bases matching no gene number 11. The sequencing sample was made of peripheral blood. The rearrangement combines TRBV7-8 with TRBJ2-2, and 9 bases in between align with TRBD1. The sequence was obtained from a woman in her twenties or thirties with acute or convalescent COVID-19. The CDR3 reads as follows: CASSLEIRPQGAGELFF. The DNA is TGTGCCAGCAGCTTAGAGATCCGCCCACAGGGGGCTGGGGAGCTGTTTTTT.